These 27 T cell receptor beta chains came from one sample sequenced in a study of cytomegalovirus exposure and HLA in healthy donors. 60 Vbeta and 13 Jbeta primers were used in PCR. Only in-frame clones appear in the TCRdb table, and some are missing; sequencing was by immunoSEQ multiplex PCR. This table has approximately 150,000 clones, approximately 82% appearing once. The source material was PBMCs. Receptor source: a man younger than 30 in good health and CMV-seropositive.

The count of this clone is one. The CDR3 is CASSGAGTEKKAFF. DNA for the CDR3: TGTGCCAGCAGTGGGGCGGGGACAGAAAAGAAAGCTTTCTTT. The rearrangement links TRBV28 to TRBJ1-1, with 7 bases fitting TRBD1. The CDR3 totals 14 residues. From germline, CDR1 is MDHEN and CDR2 SYDVKM. J was trimmed by 9 bases and V by 5 bases; bases with no gene match: 12.

The J gene is TRBJ2-5, the V gene TRBV28; weak D call: TRBD2 (5 bases). Gene TRBJ2-7 matches the end of the DNA better, so the J call may be wrong. Germline loops: CDR1 MDHEN, CDR2 SYDVKM. This CDR3 is built from 15 residues. CDR3 amino acids: CASSLNPDFSYEQYF. The CDR3 bases are TGTGCCAGCAGTCTCAACCCGGACTTCTCCTACGAGCAGTACTTC.

The chain is built from TRBV30 and TRBJ2-7; 10 bases are shared with TRBD2. The CDR3 consists of 14 residues. CDR1 is GTSNPN, CDR2 SVGIG, per germline (reference sequence). The CDR3 coding sequence is TGTGCGTATTCGAAGCGGGAGGGCCTCGATGAGCAGTACTTC. Translation gives CAYSKREGLDEQYF.

The chain joins TRBV30 to TRBJ2-1; 7 positions agree with TRBD2. CDR3 length equals 14 residues. Germline lookup yields CDR1 GTSNPN and CDR2 SVGIG (reference sequence). The V segment lost 2 bases and the J segment 4 bases; nucleotides outside the gene matches: 5. This CDR3 reads CAWSRSGIYNEQFF. CDR3 bases: TGTGCCTGGAGTAGGAGCGGGATTTACAATGAGCAGTTCTTC.

CDR3 loop: CASSLVGQGEAFF. The CDR3 DNA sequence: TGTGCCAGCAGCTTAGTTGGCCAGGGCGAAGCTTTCTTT. J is TRBJ1-1 and V is TRBV7-9; tentatively, D is TRBD1 (5 bases). Trimming cost V 1 base and J 8 bases, with 11 bases left between them. CDR3 length equals 13 residues. Germline loops: CDR1 SEHNR, CDR2 FQNEAQ (reference sequence).

This clone was counted a single time. The chain couples TRBV19 to TRBJ2-1; possible D gene TRBD2, 7 bases. This CDR3 comprises 13 residues. Germline values: CDR1 LNHDA, CDR2 SQIVND (reference sequence). The ends were cut back, 7 bases at V and 3 bases at J, with 10 bases in the middle. The CDR3 is CASTGGYYNEQFF. The CDR3 DNA sequence: TGTGCCAGTACGGGGGGCTACTACAATGAGCAGTTCTTC.

V and J are TRBV29-1 and TRBJ2-1, with D possibly being TRBD2 (5 bases). The length of the CDR3 is 14 residues. Deletions cut 5 bases from V and 4 bases from J, with 15 bases between. The V gene's germline CDR1 is SQVTM and CDR2 ANQGSEA. The CDR3 is CSVFGEGLYNEQFF. In nucleotides, the CDR3 is TGCAGCGTTTTCGGAGAGGGCCTTTACAATGAGCAGTTCTTC.

The CDR3 nucleotides read TGTGCCAGCAGTGAAAGCGGGAGGGCTCAAGAGACCCAGTACTTC. Its translation is CASSESGRAQETQYF. The V gene is TRBV2, the J gene TRBJ2-5; 10 nucleotides agree with TRBD2. CDR3 length equals 15 residues. Germline-derived CDR1 and CDR2 are SNHLY and FYNNEI. Trimming took 2 bases from V and 2 from J; bases not matched to a gene: 2.

The rearrangement uses TRBV5-1 and TRBJ2-7; tentative D call: TRBD1 (5 bases). Trimming stripped 0 bases from V and 5 bases from J, with 18 bases between. The V gene's germline CDR1 is SGHRS and CDR2 YFSETQ. The CDR3 runs 16 residues. The DNA for the CDR3 is TGCGCCAGCAGCTTGGGTGGGTCAGGGCTTGCCCACGAGCAGTACTTC. This translates into CASSLGGSGLAHEQYF. Drawing the rest from reference TRBV5-1 and TRBJ2-7, the complete variable domain is KAGVTQTPRYLIKTRGQQVTLSCSPISGHRSVSWYQQTPGQGLQFLFEYFSETQRNKGNFPGRFSGRQFSNSRSEMNVSTLELGDSALYLCASSLGGSGLAHEQYFGPGTRLTVT.

The chain is built from TRBV30 and TRBJ2-7; 7 bases fit TRBD2. The J call is doubtful: the DNA matches TRBJ2-5 better. Germline V gene sequence: CDR1 GTSNPN, CDR2 SVGIG (reference sequence). The CDR3 runs 13 residues. The chain's CDR3 is CAWRQSGMETQYF. CDR3 nucleotides: TGTGCCTGGAGACAGAGCGGGATGGAGACCCAGTACTTC.

This clone was seen only once. The CDR3 sequence: CASSPRGAPYEQYF. For the CDR3, the DNA is TGTGCCAGCAGCCCCCGGGGGGCCCCCTACGAGCAGTACTTC. V gene TRBV9 combines with J gene TRBJ2-7; D is possibly TRBD2 (7 bases). Germline V gene lookup returns CDR1 SGDLS and CDR2 YYNGEE. The CDR3 has 14 residues. V lost 4 bases and J lost 2, with 13 bases in between.

This chain joins TRBV29-1 and TRBJ1-1; D call uncertain. Trimming shortened V by 0 bases and J by 0 bases, and 5 bases separated the two germline ends. Germline CDR1 is SQVTM and CDR2 is ANQGSEA. The CDR3 has 13 amino acids. CDR3 sequence (DNA): TGCAGCGTTGAAGACACAGTGAACACTGAAGCTTTCTTT. Translation gives CSVEDTVNTEAFF. The whole variable domain, filled in from reference TRBV29-1 and TRBJ1-1, reads SAVISQKPSRDICQRGTSLTIQCQVDSQVTMMFWYRQQPGQSLTLIATANQGSEATYESGFVIDKFPISRPNLTFSTLTVSNMSPEDSSIYLCSVEDTVNTEAFFGQGTRLTVV.

This chain connects TRBV28 to TRBJ2-5; 7 bases match TRBD1. This CDR3 spans 14 amino acids. V was clipped by 10 bases and J by 3 bases; unmatched bases: 11. CDR1 and CDR2 from the germline V gene are MDHEN and SYDVKM. CDR3 DNA sequence: TGTGCCATCTTAAAGGGGGACAGAAAAGAGACCCAGTACTTC. Residues: CAILKGDRKETQYF.

The chain recombines TRBV27 with TRBJ2-3; 8 positions match TRBD1. The V gene's germline CDR1 is MNHEY and CDR2 SMNVEV (reference sequence). Germline trimming cut 5 bases from V and 1 base from J; bases unmatched to any gene: 8. The CDR3 consists of 16 residues. CDR3 bases: TGTGCCAGCAGTCGAAGGCCGGGACAGGGCACAGATACGCAGTATTTT. Its protein product is CASSRRPGQGTDTQYF.

V is TRBV6-4 and J is TRBJ2-3; the match to TRBD2 covers 9 bases. The length of the CDR3 is 15 residues. From germline, CDR1 is MRHNA and CDR2 SNTAGT. J was trimmed by 0 bases and V by 3 bases; bases with no gene match: 1. CDR3 amino acids: CASSEREGSTDTQYF. CDR3 sequence (DNA): TGTGCCAGCAGTGAGCGGGAGGGCAGCACAGATACGCAGTATTTT.

The chain combines TRBV28 with TRBJ1-4; a possible D gene is TRBD1 (5 bases). Germline V gives CDR1 MDHEN, CDR2 SYDVKM. The length of the CDR3 is 15 residues. Trimming cost V 8 bases and J 0 bases, with 13 bases left between them. The DNA of the CDR3 is TGTGCCAGCCTACGGGCGGGACCAACTAATGAAAAACTGTTTTTT. This codes for CASLRAGPTNEKLFF.

This clone has a single count. J is TRBJ2-7 and V is TRBV28, with TRBD1 as a possible D gene (6 bases). The germline CDR1 and CDR2 sequences are MDHEN and SYDVKM. The CDR3 has 13 amino acids. V was pared by 6 bases and J by 3 bases, with 12 bases between. The CDR3 loop reads CASSQGQNYEQYF. The CDR3 DNA sequence: TGTGCCAGCAGCCAAGGACAGAACTACGAGCAGTACTTC.

The chain employs TRBV5-1 and TRBJ2-7, with 10 bases aligning to TRBD2. The V and J ends lost 4 bases and 7 bases, in that order; junction bases with no gene match: 5. CDR1 and CDR2 (germline): SGHRS, YFSETQ. The CDR3 is 13 amino acids. The CDR3 sequence is CASSLVLAGEQYF. The CDR3 DNA reads TGCGCCAGCAGCCTAGTACTAGCGGGGGAGCAGTACTTC.

The rearrangement joins TRBV6-5 to TRBJ2-1; 10 bases align to TRBD1. The germline gives CDR1 MNHEY, CDR2 SVGAGI. The CDR3 covers 15 residues. Losses at the gene ends were 6 bases for V and 2 bases for J; bases not matched to a gene: 4. CDR3 in DNA: TGTGCCAGCAGCCGCGGACAGGGGGCCTACAATGAGCAGTTCTTC. Its translation is CASSRGQGAYNEQFF.

This sequence joins TRBV7-6 and TRBJ2-3; no reliable D call. V was clipped by 4 bases and J by 12 bases, with 14 bases between them. The CDR3 is 12 amino acids. CDR1 is SGHVS, CDR2 FNYEAQ, per germline. The CDR3 sequence is CASSSNTAAQYF. The CDR3 DNA reads TGTGCCAGCAGCTCAAACACCGCCGCCCAGTATTTT.

The chain is built from TRBV5-4 and TRBJ2-3, with unresolved D. In germline, CDR1 is SGHNT, CDR2 YYREEE (reference sequence). The germline V and J ends were trimmed by 10 bases and 5 bases, with 23 bases remaining between them. The length of the CDR3 is 15 residues. The CDR3 coding sequence is TGTGCCGAATCAAGTGGGCCAGACCCAGGAGATACGCAGTATTTT. Protein sequence: CAESSGPDPGDTQYF.

J is TRBJ1-1 and V is TRBV7-3, with TRBD1 as a possible D gene (5 bases). The CDR3 is 14 residues long. Deletions cut 1 base from V and 4 bases from J, with 10 bases between. In germline, CDR1 is SGHTA, CDR2 FQGTGA. The chain's CDR3 is CASSLSRDGTEAFF. CDR3 coding DNA: TGTGCCAGCAGCTTAAGCAGGGATGGCACTGAAGCTTTCTTT.

The chain couples TRBV27 to TRBJ1-4, with 7 bases fitting TRBD1. Per the germline V gene, CDR1 is MNHEY and CDR2 is SMNVEV (reference sequence). After removal of 6 bases from V and 5 bases from J, the junction contained 6 bases not matched to a gene. The CDR3 has 14 residues. CDR3 in amino acids: CASRDRVRNEKLFF. The CDR3 DNA reads as TGTGCCAGCAGAGACAGGGTTCGGAATGAAAAACTGTTTTTT. The variable domain in full, completed from reference TRBV27 and TRBJ1-4, reads EAQVTQNPRYLITVTGKKLTVTCSQNMNHEYMSWYRQDPGLGLRQIYYSMNVEVTDKGDVPEGYKVSRKEKRNFPLILESPSPNQTSLYFCASRDRVRNEKLFFGSGTQLSVL.

The V gene is TRBV5-6, the J gene TRBJ2-1; 8 nucleotides line up with TRBD1. This CDR3 is built from 13 residues. The germline gives CDR1 SGHDT, CDR2 YYEEEE. J gave up 6 bases and V 2 bases, and 1 base lay outside the gene matches. The CDR3 loop is CASSLTGGNEQFF. The CDR3 DNA is TGTGCCAGCAGCTTAACAGGGGGCAATGAGCAGTTCTTC. Complete variable domain (other parts from reference TRBV5-6 and TRBJ2-1): DAGVTQSPTHLIKTRGQQVTLRCSPKSGHDTVSWYQQALGQGPQFIFQYYEEEERQRGNFPDRFSGHQFPNYSSELNVNALLLGDSALYLCASSLTGGNEQFFGPGTRLTVL.

This rearrangement joins TRBV5-4 to TRBJ2-1; 9 bases align to TRBD2. With 4 bases clipped from V and 5 bases from J, the junction kept 7 bases outside the gene matches. CDR1 and CDR2 (germline): SGHNT, YYREEE (reference sequence). The length of the CDR3 is 15 residues. CDR3 in DNA: TGTGCCAGCAGCAATAGCGGGAGTTCCAACAATGAGCAGTTCTTC. Encoded protein: CASSNSGSSNNEQFF.

This clone has more than one count but fewer than ten. The V gene is TRBV28, the J gene TRBJ2-1; no definite D call. V gave up 5 bases and J gave up 6 bases, with 5 bases separating them. Germline V gene data show CDR1 as MDHEN and CDR2 as SYDVKM. The CDR3 contains 11 residues. The CDR3 DNA is TGTGCCAGCAGTCCCCTCAATGAGCAGTTCTTC. Amino acid sequence: CASSPLNEQFF.

The chain links TRBV7-9 to TRBJ2-7; 8 bases line up with TRBD1. Trimming cost V 5 bases and J 3 bases; bases outside gene matches: 6. This CDR3 comprises 14 residues. Germline CDR1 reads SEHNR; CDR2 reads FQNEAQ (reference sequence). For the CDR3, the DNA is TGTGCCAGCAGCACAGGGACAGGTTTCTACGAGCAGTACTTC. Residues: CASSTGTGFYEQYF.